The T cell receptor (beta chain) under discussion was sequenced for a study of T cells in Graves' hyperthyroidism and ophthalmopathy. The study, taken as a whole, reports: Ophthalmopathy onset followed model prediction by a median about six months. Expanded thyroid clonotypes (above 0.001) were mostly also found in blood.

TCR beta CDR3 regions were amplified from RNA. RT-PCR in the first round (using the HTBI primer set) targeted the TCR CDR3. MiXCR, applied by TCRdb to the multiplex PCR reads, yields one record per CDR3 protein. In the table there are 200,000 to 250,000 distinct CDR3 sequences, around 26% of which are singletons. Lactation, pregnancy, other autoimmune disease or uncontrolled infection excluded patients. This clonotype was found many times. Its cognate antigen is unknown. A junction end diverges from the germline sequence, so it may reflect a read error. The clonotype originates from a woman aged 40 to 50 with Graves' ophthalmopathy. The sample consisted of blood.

The CDR3 region is CASSPGTGSYEQYF. CDR3 bases: TGTGCCAGCAGCCCTGGGACAGGGTCCTACGAGCAGTACTTC. J is TRBJ2-7 and V is TRBV4-1; 9 bases match TRBD1. Germline V lookup: CDR1 MGHRA, CDR2 YSYEKL. The CDR3 runs 14 residues.